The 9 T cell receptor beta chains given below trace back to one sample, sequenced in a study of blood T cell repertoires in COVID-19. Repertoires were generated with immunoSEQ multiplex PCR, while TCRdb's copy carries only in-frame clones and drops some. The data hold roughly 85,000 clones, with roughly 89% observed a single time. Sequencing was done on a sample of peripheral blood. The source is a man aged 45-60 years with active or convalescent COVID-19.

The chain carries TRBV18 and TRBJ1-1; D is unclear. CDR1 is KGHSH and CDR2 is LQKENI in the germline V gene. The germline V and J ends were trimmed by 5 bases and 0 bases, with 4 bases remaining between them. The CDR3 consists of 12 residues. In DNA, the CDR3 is TGTGCCAGCTCAGGCATGAACACTGAAGCTTTCTTT. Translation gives CASSGMNTEAFF. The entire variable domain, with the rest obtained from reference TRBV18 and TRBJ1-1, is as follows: NAGVMQNPRHLVRRRGQEARLRCSPMKGHSHVYWYRQLPEEGLKFMVYLQKENIIDESGMPKERFSAEFPKEGPSILRIQQVVRGDSAAYFCASSGMNTEAFFGQGTRLTVV.

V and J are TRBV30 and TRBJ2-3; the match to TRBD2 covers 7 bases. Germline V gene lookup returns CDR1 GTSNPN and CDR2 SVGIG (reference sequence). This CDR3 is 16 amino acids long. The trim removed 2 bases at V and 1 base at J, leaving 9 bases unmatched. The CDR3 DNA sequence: TGTGCCTGGAGTATAAGGGGCGCGGGGGGCACAGATACGCAGTATTTT. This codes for CAWSIRGAGGTDTQYF.

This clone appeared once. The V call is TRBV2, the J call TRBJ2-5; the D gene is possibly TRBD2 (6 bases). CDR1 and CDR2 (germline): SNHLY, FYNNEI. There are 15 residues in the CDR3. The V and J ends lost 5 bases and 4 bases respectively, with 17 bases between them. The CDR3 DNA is TGTGCCAGCAGTACGGGAGTAGGGGAGCGAGAGACCCAGTACTTC. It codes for CASSTGVGERETQYF.

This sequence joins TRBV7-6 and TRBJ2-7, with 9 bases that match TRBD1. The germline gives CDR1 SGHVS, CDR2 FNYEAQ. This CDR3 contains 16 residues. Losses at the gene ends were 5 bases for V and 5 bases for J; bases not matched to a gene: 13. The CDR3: CASSHSFGTGYNEQYF. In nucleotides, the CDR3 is TGTGCCAGCAGCCACAGCTTCGGGACAGGGTATAACGAGCAGTACTTC.

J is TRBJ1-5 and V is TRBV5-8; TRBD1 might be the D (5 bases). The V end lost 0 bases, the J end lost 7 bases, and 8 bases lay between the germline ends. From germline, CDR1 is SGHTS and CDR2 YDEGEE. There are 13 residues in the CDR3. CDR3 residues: CASSLGQKQPQHF. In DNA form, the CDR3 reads TGTGCCAGCAGCTTGGGACAGAAACAGCCCCAGCATTTT.

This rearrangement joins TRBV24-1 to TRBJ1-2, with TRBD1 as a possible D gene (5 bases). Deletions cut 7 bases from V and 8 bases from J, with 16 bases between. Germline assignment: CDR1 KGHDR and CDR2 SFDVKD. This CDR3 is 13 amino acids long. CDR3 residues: CATSHGGLGGYTF. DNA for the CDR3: TGTGCCACCAGCCACGGGGGATTGGGCGGCTACACCTTC.

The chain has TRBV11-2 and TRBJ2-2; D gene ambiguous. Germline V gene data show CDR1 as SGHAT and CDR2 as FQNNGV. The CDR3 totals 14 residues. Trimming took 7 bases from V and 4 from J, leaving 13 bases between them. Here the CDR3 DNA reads TGTGCCAGCACCTACTCCCGTGGCACCGGGGAGCTGTTTTTT. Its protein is CASTYSRGTGELFF.

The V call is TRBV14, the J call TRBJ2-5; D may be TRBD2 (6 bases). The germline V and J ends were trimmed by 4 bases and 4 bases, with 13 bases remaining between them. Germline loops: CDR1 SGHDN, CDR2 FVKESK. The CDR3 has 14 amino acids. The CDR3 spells CASSLSGGSETQYF. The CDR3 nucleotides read TGTGCCAGCAGCCTTTCCGGAGGGTCAGAGACCCAGTACTTC.

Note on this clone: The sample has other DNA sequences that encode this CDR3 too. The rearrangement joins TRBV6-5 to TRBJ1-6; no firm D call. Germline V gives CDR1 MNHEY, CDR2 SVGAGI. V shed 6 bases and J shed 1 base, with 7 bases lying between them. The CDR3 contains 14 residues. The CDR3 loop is CASSGGSYNSPLHF. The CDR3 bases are TGTGCCAGCAGCGGCGGATCCTATAATTCACCCCTCCACTTT.